A single sample gave rise to the 7 T cell receptor beta chains below, sequenced in a study of spatial heterogeneity in lung cancer. Study-level points and caveats: In tumors, expanded intratumoral alpha and beta TCR counts tracked mutation counts.

These receptors' targets are unknown. TCRdb called the 5' RACE reads again in MiXCR, with one record for every CDR3 protein. This table holds about 5,600 distinct CDR3 sequences, roughly 7.7% found once. Time point indicated: sample taken at primary tumor resection. The sample here was lung tumor tissue, taken at surgery. The receptors shown here come from a female donor with early-stage non-small cell lung cancer.

This clonotype is judged medium-sized. V and J are TRBV12-5 and TRBJ1-1; perhaps TRBD1 as D (5 bases). CDR3 length equals 12 residues. Trimming took off 1 base at V and 11 bases at J, with 11 bases between the two ends. From germline, CDR1 is LGHNT and CDR2 FRNRAP. The chain's CDR3 is CASGLAPGSAFF. The CDR3 DNA reads TGTGCTAGTGGTTTGGCTCCAGGGAGCGCTTTCTTT.

Many counts were recorded for this clonotype. The chain has TRBV7-6 and TRBJ2-7; D possibly corresponds to TRBD2 (5 bases). Germline assignment: CDR1 SGHVS and CDR2 FNYEAQ. V shed 4 bases and J shed 1 base, with 11 bases lying between them. This CDR3 contains 14 residues. CDR3 protein: CASSSSGTSYEQYF. CDR3 in DNA: TGTGCCAGCAGCTCGAGCGGAACTTCCTACGAGCAGTACTTC.

This clonotype was recorded many times. The V gene is TRBV27, the J gene TRBJ2-2; 11 nucleotides agree with TRBD2. The CDR3 has 16 residues. Germline CDR1 is MNHEY and CDR2 is SMNVEV (reference sequence). Trimming cost V 4 bases and J 7 bases; bases outside gene matches: 8. CDR3 in DNA: TGTGCCAGCAGTTCGAGACTAGCGGGAAGAGTCGGGGAGCTGTTTTTT. Protein: CASSSRLAGRVGELFF.

In its sample, this clonotype was seen a few times. This sequence joins TRBV5-4 and TRBJ1-1; D remains unclear. Per the germline V gene, CDR1 is SGHNT and CDR2 is YYREEE (reference sequence). The V gene lost 2 bases and the J gene lost 4 bases, with 12 bases spanning the gap. The CDR3 length is 14 residues. In DNA form, the CDR3 reads TGTGCCAGCAGCTTAAACACCGAGTCCACTGAAGCTTTCTTT. Protein sequence: CASSLNTESTEAFF.

This clonotype was recorded at least ten times. The chain combines TRBV5-6 with TRBJ2-2; D remains unclear. V dropped 1 base and J dropped 0 bases, with 4 bases sitting between them. Germline V gene sequence: CDR1 SGHDT, CDR2 YYEEEE. CDR3 length equals 14 residues. CDR3 in amino acids: CASSLSANTGELFF. CDR3 DNA sequence: TGTGCCAGCAGCTTGAGCGCGAACACCGGGGAGCTGTTTTTT.

This clonotype was observed many times. The J gene is TRBJ2-1, the V gene TRBV5-1, with 8 bases that match TRBD1. J was trimmed by 10 bases and V by 1 base; bases with no gene match: 16. The germline CDR1 and CDR2 sequences are SGHRS and YFSETQ. This CDR3 spans 17 amino acids. DNA for the CDR3: TGCGCCAGCAGCTTGAGGGAGTCCGCGACAGGGGCTCGGGAGCAGTTCTTC. Translation gives CASSLRESATGAREQFF.

This clonotype was detected ten times or more. This rearrangement joins TRBV19 to TRBJ1-5; weak D call: TRBD1 (6 bases). There are 15 residues in the CDR3. CDR1 is LNHDA and CDR2 is SQIVND in the germline V gene (reference sequence). Between the trimmed V and J ends, which lost 4 bases and 1 base, there was a span of 11 bases. The CDR3 DNA sequence: TGTGCCAGTAGTAGTCAGGGGACAAGCAATCAGCCCCAGCATTTT. Its translation is CASSSQGTSNQPQHF.